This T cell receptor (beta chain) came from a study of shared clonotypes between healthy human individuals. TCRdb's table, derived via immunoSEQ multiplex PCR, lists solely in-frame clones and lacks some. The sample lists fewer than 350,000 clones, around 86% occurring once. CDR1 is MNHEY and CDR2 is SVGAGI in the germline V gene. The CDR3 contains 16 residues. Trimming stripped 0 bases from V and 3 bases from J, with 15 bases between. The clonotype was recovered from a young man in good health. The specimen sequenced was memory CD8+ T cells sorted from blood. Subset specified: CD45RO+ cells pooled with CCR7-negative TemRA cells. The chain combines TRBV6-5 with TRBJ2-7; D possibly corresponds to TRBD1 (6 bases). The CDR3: CASSYSLSGQHYEQYF. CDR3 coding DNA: TGTGCCAGCAGTTACTCTCTTTCTGGACAGCACTACGAGCAGTACTTC.